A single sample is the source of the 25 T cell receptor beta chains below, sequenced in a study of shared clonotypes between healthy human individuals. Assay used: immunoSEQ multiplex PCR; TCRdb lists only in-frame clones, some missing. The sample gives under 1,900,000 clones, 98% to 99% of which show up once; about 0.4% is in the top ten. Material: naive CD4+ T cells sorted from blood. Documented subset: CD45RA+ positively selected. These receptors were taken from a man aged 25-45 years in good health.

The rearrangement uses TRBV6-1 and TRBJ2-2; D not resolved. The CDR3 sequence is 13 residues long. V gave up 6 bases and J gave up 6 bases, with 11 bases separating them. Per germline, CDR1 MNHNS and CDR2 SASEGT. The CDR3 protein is CASSHIVSGELFF. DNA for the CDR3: TGTGCCAGCAGCCACATAGTATCCGGGGAGCTGTTTTTT.

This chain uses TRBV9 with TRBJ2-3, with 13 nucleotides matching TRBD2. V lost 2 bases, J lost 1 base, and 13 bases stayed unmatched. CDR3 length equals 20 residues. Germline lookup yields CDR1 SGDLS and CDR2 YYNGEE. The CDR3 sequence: CASSVLGLAGSSPRTDTQYF. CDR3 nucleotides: TGTGCCAGCAGCGTTTTGGGACTAGCGGGGAGCTCCCCCCGCACAGATACGCAGTATTTT.

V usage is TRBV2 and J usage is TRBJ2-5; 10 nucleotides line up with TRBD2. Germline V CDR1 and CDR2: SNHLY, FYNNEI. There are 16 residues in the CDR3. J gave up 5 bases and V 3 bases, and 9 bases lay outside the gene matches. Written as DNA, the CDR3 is TGTGCCAGCAGTGAGACAGGGAGCGGGAGGGGGGAGACCCAGTACTTC. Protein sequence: CASSETGSGRGETQYF.

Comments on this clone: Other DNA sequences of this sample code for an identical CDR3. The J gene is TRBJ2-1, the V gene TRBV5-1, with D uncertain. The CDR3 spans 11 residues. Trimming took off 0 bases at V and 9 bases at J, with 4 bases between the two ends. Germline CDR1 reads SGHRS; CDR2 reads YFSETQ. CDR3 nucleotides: TGCGCCAGCAGCTTGGGTTCTGAGCAGTTCTTC. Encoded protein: CASSLGSEQFF.

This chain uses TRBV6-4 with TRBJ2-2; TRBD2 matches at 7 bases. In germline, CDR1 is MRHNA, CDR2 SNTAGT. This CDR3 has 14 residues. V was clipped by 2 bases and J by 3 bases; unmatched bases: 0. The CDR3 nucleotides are TGTGCCAGCAGTGACGCGGGGGACACCGGGGAGCTGTTTTTT. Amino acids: CASSDAGDTGELFF.

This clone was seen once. The CDR3 DNA sequence: TGCGCCAGCAGCCAAGACGGGCCATGGGGCTACACCTTC. Protein product: CASSQDGPWGYTF. The V gene is TRBV4-1, the J gene TRBJ1-2; no clear D gene. CDR1 is MGHRA and CDR2 is YSYEKL in the germline V gene. The CDR3 sequence is 13 residues long. Trimming shortened V by 0 bases and J by 8 bases, and 10 bases separated the two germline ends.

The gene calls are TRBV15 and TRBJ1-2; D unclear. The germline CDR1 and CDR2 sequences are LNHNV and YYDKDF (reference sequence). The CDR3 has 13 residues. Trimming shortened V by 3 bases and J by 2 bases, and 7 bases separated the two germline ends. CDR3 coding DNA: TGTGCCACCAGCAGTACCGGAAACTATGGCTACACCTTC. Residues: CATSSTGNYGYTF.

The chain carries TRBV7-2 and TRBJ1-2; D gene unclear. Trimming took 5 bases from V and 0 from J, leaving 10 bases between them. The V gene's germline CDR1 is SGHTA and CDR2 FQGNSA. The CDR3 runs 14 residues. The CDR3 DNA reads TGTGCCAGCAGCCCAGGTCGGTCTAACTATGGCTACACCTTC. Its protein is CASSPGRSNYGYTF.

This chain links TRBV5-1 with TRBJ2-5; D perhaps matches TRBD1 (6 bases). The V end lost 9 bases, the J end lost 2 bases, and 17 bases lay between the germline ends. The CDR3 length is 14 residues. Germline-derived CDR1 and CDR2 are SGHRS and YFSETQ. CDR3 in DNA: TGCGCCACCCGGGACACCGCAGGACAAGAGACCCAGTACTTC. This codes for CATRDTAGQETQYF. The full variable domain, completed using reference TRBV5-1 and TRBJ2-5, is KAGVTQTPRYLIKTRGQQVTLSCSPISGHRSVSWYQQTPGQGLQFLFEYFSETQRNKGNFPGRFSGRQFSNSRSEMNVSTLELGDSALYLCATRDTAGQETQYFGPGTRLLVL.

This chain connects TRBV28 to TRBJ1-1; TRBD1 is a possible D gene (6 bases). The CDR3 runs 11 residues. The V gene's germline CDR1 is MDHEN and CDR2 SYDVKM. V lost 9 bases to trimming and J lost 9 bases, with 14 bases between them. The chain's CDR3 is CASVQGRKAFF. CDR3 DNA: TGTGCCAGTGTGCAGGGGCGCAAAGCTTTCTTT.

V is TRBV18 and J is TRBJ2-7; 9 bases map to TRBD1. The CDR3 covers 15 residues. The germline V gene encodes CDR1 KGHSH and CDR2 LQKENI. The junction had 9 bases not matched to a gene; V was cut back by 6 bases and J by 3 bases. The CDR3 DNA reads TGTGCCAGCTCGCGACAGGGGGAGCTCGGCTACGAGCAGTACTTC. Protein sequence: CASSRQGELGYEQYF.

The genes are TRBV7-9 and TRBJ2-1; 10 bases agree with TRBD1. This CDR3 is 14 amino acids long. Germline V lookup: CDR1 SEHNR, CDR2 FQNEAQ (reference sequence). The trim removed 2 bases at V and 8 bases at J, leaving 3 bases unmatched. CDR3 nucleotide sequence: TGTGCCAGCAGCTTAAAAGGACAGGGGGATGAGCAGTTCTTC. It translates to CASSLKGQGDEQFF.

CDR3 amino acids: CASSLVEYGYEQYF. CDR3 DNA sequence: TGTGCCAGCTCTTTGGTAGAGTACGGGTACGAGCAGTACTTC. V gene TRBV18 combines with J gene TRBJ2-7; D is unclear. The germline CDR1 and CDR2 sequences are KGHSH and LQKENI. The V gene lost 6 bases and the J gene lost 4 bases, with 16 bases spanning the gap. The CDR3 length is 14 residues.

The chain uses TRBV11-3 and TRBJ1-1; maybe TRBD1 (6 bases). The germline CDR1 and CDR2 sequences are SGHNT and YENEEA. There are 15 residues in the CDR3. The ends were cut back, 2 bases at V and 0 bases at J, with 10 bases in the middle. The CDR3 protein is CASSLSGHLNTEAFF. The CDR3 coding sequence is TGTGCCAGCAGCTTATCGGGACACCTGAACACTGAAGCTTTCTTT. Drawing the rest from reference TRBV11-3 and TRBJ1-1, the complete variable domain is EAGVVQSPRYKIIEKKQPVAFWCNPISGHNTLYWYLQNLGQGPELLIRYENEEAVDDSQLPKDRFSAERLKGVDSTLKIQPAELGDSAVYLCASSLSGHLNTEAFFGQGTRLTVV.

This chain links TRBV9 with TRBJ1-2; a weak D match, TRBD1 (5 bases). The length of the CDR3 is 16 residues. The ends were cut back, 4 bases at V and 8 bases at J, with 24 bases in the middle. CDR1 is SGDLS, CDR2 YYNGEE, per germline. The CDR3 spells CASSPRGEFYGAGYTF. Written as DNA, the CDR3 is TGTGCCAGCAGCCCCCGAGGGGAGTTTTACGGGGCCGGCTACACCTTC. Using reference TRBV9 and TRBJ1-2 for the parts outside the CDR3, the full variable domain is DSGVTQTPKHLITATGQRVTLRCSPRSGDLSVYWYQQSLDQGLQFLIQYYNGEERAKGNILERFSAQQFPDLHSELNLSSLELGDSALYFCASSPRGEFYGAGYTFGSGTRLTVV.

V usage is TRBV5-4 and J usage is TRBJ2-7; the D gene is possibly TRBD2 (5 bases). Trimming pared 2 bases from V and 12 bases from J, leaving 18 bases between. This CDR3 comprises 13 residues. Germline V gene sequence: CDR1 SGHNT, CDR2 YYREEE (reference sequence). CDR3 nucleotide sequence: TGTGCCAGCAGCTTTTGGGCGGGTGGCGATGGGTACTTC. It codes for CASSFWAGGDGYF.

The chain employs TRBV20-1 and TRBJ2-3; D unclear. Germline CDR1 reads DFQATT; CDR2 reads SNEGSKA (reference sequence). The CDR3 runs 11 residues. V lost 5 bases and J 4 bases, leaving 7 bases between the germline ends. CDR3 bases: TGCAGTGCTGCGGCGTCAGATACGCAGTATTTT. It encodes CSAAASDTQYF.

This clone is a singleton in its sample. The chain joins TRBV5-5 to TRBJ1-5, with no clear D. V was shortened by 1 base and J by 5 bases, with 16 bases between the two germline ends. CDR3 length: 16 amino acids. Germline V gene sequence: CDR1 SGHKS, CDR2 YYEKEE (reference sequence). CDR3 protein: CASSLWGGRLDQPQHF. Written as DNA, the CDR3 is TGTGCCAGCAGCTTGTGGGGAGGGCGGTTGGATCAGCCCCAGCATTTT.

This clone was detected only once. Written as DNA, the CDR3 is TGTGCCAGCTCACCAAGACAGGTCACAGATACGCAGTATTTT. This gives the protein CASSPRQVTDTQYF. The J gene is TRBJ2-3, the V gene TRBV18; D may be TRBD1 (6 bases). V lost 2 bases to trimming and J lost 2 bases, with 8 bases between them. This CDR3 contains 14 residues. Germline CDR1 KGHSH, CDR2 LQKENI.

CDR3 region: CASSRRETKNIQYF. In DNA, the CDR3 is TGTGCCAGCAGCCGGAGGGAGACAAAAAACATTCAGTACTTC. V and J are TRBV11-1 and TRBJ2-4; tentatively, D is TRBD2 (6 bases). V was pared by 5 bases and J by 4 bases, with 12 bases between. The CDR3 is made up of 14 amino acids. CDR1 is SGHAT, CDR2 FQDESV, per germline (reference sequence).

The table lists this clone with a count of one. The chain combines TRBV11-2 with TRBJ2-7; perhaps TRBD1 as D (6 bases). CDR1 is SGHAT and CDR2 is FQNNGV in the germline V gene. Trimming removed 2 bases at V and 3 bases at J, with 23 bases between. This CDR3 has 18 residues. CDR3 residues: CASSLISTGPNRRYEQYF. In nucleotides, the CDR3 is TGTGCCAGCAGCTTAATTTCGACAGGCCCAAATCGTCGCTACGAGCAGTACTTC. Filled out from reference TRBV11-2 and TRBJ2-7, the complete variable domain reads EAGVAQSPRYKIIEKRQSVAFWCNPISGHATLYWYQQILGQGPKLLIQFQNNGVVDDSQLPKDRFSAERLKGVDSTLKIQPAKLEDSAVYLCASSLISTGPNRRYEQYFGPGTRLTVT.

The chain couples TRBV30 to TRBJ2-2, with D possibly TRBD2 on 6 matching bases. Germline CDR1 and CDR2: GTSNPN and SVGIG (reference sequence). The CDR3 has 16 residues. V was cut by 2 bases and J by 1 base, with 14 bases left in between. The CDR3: CAWSFKLAQNTGELFF. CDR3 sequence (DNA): TGTGCCTGGAGTTTTAAACTAGCACAGAACACCGGGGAGCTGTTTTTT.

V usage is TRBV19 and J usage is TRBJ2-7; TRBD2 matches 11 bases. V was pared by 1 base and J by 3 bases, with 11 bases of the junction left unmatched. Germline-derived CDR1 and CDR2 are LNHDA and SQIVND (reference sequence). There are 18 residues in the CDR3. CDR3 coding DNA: TGTGCCAGTAGTATAGCAAGACTAGCGGGGACCTCGGGCTACGAGCAGTACTTC. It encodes CASSIARLAGTSGYEQYF.

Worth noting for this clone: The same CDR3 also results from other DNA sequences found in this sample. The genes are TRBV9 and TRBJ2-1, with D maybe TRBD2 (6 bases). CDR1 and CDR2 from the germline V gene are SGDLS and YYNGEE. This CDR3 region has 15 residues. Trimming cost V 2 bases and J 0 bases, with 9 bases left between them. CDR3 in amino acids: CASSVGLSSYNEQFF. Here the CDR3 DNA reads TGTGCCAGCAGCGTGGGACTTAGCTCCTACAATGAGCAGTTCTTC.

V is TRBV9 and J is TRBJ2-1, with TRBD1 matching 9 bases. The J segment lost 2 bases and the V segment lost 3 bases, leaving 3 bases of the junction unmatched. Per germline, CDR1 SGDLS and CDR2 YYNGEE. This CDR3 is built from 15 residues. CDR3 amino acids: CASSARQGAYNEQFF. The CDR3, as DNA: TGTGCCAGCAGCGCCCGACAGGGGGCCTACAATGAGCAGTTCTTC.